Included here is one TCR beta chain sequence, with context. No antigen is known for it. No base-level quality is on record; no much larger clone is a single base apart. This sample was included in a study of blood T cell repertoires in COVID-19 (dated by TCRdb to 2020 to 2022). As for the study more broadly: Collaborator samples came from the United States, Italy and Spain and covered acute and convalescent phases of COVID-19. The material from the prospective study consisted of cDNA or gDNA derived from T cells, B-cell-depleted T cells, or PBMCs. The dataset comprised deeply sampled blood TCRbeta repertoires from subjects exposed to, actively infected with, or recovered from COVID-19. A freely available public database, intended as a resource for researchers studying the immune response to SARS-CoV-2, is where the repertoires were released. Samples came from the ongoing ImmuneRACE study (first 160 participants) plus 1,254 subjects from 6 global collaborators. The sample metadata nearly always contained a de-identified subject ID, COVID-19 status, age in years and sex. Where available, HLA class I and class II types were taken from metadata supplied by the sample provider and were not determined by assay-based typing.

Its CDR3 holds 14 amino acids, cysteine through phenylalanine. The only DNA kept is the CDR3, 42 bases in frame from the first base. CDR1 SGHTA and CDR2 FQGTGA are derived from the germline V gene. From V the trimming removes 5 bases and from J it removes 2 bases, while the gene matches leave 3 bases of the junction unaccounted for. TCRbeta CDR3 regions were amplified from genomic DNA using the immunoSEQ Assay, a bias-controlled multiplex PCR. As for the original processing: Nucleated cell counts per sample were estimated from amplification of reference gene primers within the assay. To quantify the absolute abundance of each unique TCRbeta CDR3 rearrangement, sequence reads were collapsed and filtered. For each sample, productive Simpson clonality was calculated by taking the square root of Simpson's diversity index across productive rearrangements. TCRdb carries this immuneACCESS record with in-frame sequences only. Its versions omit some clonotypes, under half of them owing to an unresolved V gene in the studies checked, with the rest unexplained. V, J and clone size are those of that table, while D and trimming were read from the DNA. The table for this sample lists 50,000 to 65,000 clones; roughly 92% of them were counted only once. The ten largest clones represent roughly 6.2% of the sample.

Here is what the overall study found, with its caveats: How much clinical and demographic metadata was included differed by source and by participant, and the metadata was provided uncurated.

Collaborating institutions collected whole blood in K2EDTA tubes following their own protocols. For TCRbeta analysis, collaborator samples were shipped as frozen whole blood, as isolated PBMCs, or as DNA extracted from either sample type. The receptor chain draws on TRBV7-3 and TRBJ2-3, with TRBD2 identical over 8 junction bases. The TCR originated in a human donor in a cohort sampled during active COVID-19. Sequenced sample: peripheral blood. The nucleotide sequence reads TGTGCCAGCAGCGCGGGAGGCCACACAGATACGCAGTATTTT. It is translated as CASSAGGHTDTQYF. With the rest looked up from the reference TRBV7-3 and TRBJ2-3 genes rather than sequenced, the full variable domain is GAGVSQTPSNKVTEKGKYVELRCDPISGHTALYWYRQSLGQGPEFLIYFQGTGAADDSGLPNDRFFAVRPEGSVSTLKIQRTERGDSAVYLCASSAGGHTDTQYFGPGTRLTVL.